The 5 T cell receptor beta chains below all came from one sample that was sequenced in a study of shared clonotypes between healthy human individuals. Profiling relied on immunoSEQ multiplex PCR, and the TCRdb table lists in-frame clones only, not all of them. The table records 2,500,000 or so clones, under 95% of them present only once. The sample taken for sequencing was naive CD4+ T cells from PBMCs. Subset indicated: CD45RA+ positively selected. The receptors here all came from a man between 18 and 35 years old in good health. Some clones in this sample may be carry-over from other donors' samples.

The DNA of the CDR3 is TGTGCCAGCAGCGTCTTACTCCAGGGAGATACGCAGTATTTT. Protein: CASSVLLQGDTQYF. This rearrangement joins TRBV2 to TRBJ2-3; D possibly corresponds to TRBD1 (5 bases). The CDR3 has 14 amino acids. Deletions cut 6 bases from V and 5 bases from J, with 15 bases between. Looked up from germline, CDR1 is SNHLY and CDR2 is FYNNEI.

V and J are TRBV2 and TRBJ2-7; D is unresolved. CDR1 and CDR2 from the germline V gene are SNHLY and FYNNEI. Trimming left V 8 bases short and J 4 bases short, with 9 bases between. The CDR3 runs to 11 residues. The CDR3 spells CASVREYEQYF. Written as DNA, the CDR3 is TGTGCCAGCGTGAGAGAGTACGAGCAGTACTTC. Full variable domain (missing parts from reference TRBV2 and TRBJ2-7): EPEVTQTPSHQVTQMGQEVILRCVPISNHLYFYWYRQILGQKVEFLVSFYNNEISEKSEIFDDQFSVERPDGSNFTLKIRSTKLEDSAMYFCASVREYEQYFGPGTRLTVT.

The chain links TRBV10-3 to TRBJ1-5, with no clear D. Trimming pared 2 bases from V and 13 bases from J, leaving 18 bases between. The CDR3 runs to 14 residues. Per the germline V gene, CDR1 is ENHRY and CDR2 is SYGVKD. CDR3 sequence reads: CAISETIIGKGQHF. CDR3 in DNA: TGTGCCATCAGTGAGACCATAATAGGCAAAGGTCAGCATTTT.

The rearrangement uses TRBV19 and TRBJ1-1; 7 bases line up with TRBD1. Germline assignment: CDR1 LNHDA and CDR2 SQIVND (reference sequence). The trim removed 8 bases at V and 0 bases at J, leaving 6 bases unmatched. This CDR3 contains 14 residues. The CDR3 bases are TGTGCCAGTCACGAGGGACAGCTGAACACTGAAGCTTTCTTT. Protein sequence: CASHEGQLNTEAFF.

The V gene is TRBV5-1, the J gene TRBJ2-7, with D unresolved. Germline lookup yields CDR1 SGHRS and CDR2 YFSETQ. Deletions cut 5 bases from V and 1 base from J, with 13 bases between. This CDR3 has 14 residues. CDR3 in amino acids: CASRPDVGSYEQYF. CDR3 sequence (DNA): TGCGCCAGCAGGCCTGACGTCGGTTCCTACGAGCAGTACTTC.